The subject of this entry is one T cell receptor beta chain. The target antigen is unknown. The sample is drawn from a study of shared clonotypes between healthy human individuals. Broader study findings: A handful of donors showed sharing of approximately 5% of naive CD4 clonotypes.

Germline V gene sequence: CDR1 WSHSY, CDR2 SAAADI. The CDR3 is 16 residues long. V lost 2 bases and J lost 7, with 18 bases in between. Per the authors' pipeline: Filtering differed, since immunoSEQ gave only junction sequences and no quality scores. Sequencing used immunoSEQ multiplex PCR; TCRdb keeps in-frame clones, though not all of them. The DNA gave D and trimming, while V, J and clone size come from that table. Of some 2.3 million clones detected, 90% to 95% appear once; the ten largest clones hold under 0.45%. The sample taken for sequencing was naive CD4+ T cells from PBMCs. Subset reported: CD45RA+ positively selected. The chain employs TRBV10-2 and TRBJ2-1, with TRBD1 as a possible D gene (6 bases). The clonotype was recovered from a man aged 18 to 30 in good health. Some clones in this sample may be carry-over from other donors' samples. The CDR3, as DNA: TGCGCCAGCAGTGAGGAGGGGGTAACTGGTAGGAATGAGCAGTTCTTC. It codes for CASSEEGVTGRNEQFF.